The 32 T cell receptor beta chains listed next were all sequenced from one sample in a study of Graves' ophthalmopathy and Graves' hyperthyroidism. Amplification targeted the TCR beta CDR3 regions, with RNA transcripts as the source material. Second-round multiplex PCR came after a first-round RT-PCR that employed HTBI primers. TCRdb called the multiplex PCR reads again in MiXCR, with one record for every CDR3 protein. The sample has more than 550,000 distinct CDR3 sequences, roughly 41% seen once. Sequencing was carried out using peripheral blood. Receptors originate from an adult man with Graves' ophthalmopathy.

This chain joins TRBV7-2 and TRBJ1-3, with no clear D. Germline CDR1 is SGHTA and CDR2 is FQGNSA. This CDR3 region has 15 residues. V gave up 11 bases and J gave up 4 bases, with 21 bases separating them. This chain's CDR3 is CAWSGPFALGNTIYF. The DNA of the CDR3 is TGTGCCTGGAGTGGACCCTTTGCCCTCGGAAACACCATATATTTT.

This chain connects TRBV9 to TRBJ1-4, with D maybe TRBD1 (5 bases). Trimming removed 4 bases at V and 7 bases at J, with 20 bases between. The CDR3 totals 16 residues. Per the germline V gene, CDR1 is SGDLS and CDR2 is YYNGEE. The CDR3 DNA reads TGTGCCAGCAGCAAGGATACGACATACGGGGGTGAAAAACTGTTTTTT. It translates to CASSKDTTYGGEKLFF.

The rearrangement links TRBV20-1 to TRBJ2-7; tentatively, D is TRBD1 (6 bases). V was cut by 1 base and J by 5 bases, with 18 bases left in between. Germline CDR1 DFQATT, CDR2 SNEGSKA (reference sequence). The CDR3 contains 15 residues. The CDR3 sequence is CSARGEGGDGNEQYF. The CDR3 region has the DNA TGCAGTGCTAGAGGGGAAGGGGGAGACGGCAACGAGCAGTACTTC.

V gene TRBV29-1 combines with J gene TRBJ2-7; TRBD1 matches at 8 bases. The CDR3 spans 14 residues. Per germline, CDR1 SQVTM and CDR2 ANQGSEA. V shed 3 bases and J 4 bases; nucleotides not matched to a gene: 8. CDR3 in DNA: TGCAGCGTTGAGGTCGCAGGGGGCGCGTACGAGCAGTACTTC. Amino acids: CSVEVAGGAYEQYF.

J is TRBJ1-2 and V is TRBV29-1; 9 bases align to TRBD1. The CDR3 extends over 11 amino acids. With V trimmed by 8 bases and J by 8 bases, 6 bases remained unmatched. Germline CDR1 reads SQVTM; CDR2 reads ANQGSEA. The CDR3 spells CSPTGGTGYTF. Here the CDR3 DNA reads TGCAGCCCGACAGGGGGTACAGGCTACACCTTC.

The CDR3 region is CASSLVAGRVEKLFF. CDR3 sequence (DNA): TGTGCCAGCAGCTTAGTGGCGGGGCGGGTTGAAAAACTGTTTTTT. This chain joins TRBV7-9 and TRBJ1-4, with D possibly TRBD1 on 5 matching bases. Germline CDR1 SEHNR, CDR2 FQNEAQ (reference sequence). CDR3 size: 15 residues. V lost 1 base and J 7 bases, leaving 13 bases between the germline ends.

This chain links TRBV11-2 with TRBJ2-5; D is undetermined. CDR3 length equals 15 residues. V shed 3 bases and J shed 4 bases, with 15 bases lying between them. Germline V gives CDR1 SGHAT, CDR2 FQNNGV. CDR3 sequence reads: CASSFLGTAGETQYF. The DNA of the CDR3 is TGTGCCAGCAGCTTCCTGGGCACGGCAGGAGAGACCCAGTACTTC. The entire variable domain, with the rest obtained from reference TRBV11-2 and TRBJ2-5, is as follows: EAGVAQSPRYKIIEKRQSVAFWCNPISGHATLYWYQQILGQGPKLLIQFQNNGVVDDSQLPKDRFSAERLKGVDSTLKIQPAKLEDSAVYLCASSFLGTAGETQYFGPGTRLLVL.

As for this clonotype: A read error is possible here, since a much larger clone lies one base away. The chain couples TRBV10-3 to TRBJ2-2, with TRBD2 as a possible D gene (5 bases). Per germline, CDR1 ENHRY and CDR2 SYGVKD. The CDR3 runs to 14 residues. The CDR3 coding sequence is TGTGCCATCAGTGAGACCCTAGGCGCCGGGGAGCTGCTTTTT. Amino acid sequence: CAISETLGAGELLF.

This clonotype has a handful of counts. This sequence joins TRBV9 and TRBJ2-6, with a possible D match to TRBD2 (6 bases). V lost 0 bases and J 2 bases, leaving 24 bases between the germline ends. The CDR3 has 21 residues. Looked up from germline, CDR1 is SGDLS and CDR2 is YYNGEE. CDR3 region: CASSVAGNPSVRHAGANVLTF. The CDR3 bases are TGTGCCAGCAGCGTAGCTGGTAACCCTAGCGTTCGCCATGCTGGGGCCAACGTCCTGACTTTC.

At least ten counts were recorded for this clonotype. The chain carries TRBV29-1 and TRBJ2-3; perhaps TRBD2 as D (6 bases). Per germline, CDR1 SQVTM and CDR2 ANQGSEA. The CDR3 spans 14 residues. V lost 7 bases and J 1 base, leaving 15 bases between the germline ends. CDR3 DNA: TGCAGCGCCCCGCGGGGTCCTCGCACAGATACGCAGTATTTT. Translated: CSAPRGPRTDTQYF.

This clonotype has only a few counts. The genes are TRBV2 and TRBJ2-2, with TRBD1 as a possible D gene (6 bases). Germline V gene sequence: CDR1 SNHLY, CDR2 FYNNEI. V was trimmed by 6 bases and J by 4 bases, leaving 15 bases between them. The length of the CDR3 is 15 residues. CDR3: CASRAGTTGTGELFF. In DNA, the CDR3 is TGTGCCAGCAGAGCCGGGACAACAGGCACCGGGGAGCTGTTTTTT.

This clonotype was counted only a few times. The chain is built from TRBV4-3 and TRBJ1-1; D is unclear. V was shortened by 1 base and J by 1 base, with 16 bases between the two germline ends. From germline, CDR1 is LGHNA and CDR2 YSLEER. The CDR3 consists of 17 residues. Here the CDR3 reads CASSQVPVLRENTEAFF. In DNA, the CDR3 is TGCGCCAGCAGCCAAGTCCCAGTATTGAGGGAGAACACTGAAGCTTTCTTT.

The chain's CDR3 is CASSEELGGSTEAFF. CDR3 coding DNA: TGTGCCAGCAGTGAAGAACTGGGAGGGAGCACTGAAGCTTTCTTT. J is TRBJ1-1 and V is TRBV2; no definite D call. With 1 base removed from V and 4 bases from J, the gap between germline ends came to 13 bases. The CDR3 contains 15 residues. CDR1 and CDR2 from the germline V gene are SNHLY and FYNNEI.

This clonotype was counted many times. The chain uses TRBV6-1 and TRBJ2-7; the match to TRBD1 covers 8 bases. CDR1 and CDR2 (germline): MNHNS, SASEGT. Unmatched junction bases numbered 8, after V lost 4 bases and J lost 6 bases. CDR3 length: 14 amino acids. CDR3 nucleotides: TGTGCCAGCAGTGTCGCAGGGGGCTTAAGCGAGCAGTACTTC. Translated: CASSVAGGLSEQYF.

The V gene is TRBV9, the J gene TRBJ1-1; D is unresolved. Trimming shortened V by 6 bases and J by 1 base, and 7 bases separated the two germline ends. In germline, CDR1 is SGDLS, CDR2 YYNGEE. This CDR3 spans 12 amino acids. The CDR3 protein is CASITANTEAFF. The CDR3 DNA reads TGTGCCAGCATAACAGCGAACACTGAAGCTTTCTTT.

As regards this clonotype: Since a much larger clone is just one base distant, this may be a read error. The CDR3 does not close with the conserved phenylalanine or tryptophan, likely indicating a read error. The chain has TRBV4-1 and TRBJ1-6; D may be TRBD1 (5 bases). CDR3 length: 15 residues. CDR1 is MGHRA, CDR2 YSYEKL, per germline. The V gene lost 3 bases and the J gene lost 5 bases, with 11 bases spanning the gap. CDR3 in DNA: TGCGCCAGCAGCCATAGACAGCCTAATAATTCACCCCTCCACCTT. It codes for CASSHRQPNNSPLHL.

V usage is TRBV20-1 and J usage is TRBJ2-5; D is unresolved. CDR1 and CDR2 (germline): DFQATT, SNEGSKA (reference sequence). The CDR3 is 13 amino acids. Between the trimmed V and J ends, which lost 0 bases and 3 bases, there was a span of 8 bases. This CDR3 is CSARDPPKETQYF. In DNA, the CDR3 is TGCAGTGCTAGAGATCCCCCGAAAGAGACCCAGTACTTC.

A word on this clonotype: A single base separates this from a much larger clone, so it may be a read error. CDR3 residues: CASRGRSGANVLTF. CDR3 sequence (DNA): TGTGCCAGCCGCGGAAGAAGCGGGGCCAACGTCCTGACTTTC. V is TRBV7-2 and J is TRBJ2-6; no firm D call. This CDR3 spans 14 amino acids. Trimming stripped 8 bases from V and 4 bases from J, with 12 bases between. The germline V gene has CDR1 SGHTA and CDR2 FQGNSA.

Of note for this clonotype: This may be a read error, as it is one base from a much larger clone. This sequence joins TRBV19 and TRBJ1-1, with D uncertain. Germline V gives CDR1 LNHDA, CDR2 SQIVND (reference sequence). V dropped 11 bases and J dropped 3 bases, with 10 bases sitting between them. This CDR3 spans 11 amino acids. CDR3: CAGRRDTEAFF. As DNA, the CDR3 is TGTGCCGGCCGGAGGGACACTGAAGCTTTCTTT.

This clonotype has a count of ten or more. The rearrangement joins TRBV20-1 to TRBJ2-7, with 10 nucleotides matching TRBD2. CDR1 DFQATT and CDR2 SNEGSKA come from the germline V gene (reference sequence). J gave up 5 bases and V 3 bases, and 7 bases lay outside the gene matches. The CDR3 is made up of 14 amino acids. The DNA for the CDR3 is TGCAGTGCTAGGAAGACTAGCGGGTTCAACGAGCAGTACTTC. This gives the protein CSARKTSGFNEQYF.

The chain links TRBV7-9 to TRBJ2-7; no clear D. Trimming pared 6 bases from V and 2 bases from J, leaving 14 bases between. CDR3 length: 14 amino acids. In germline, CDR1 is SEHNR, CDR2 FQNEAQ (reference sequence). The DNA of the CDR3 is TGTGCCAGCAGTGACTCCCTACCCCCCTACGAGCAGTACTTC. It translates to CASSDSLPPYEQYF.

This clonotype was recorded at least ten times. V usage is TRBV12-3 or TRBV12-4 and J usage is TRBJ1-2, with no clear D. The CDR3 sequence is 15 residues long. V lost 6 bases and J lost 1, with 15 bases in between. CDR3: CASRPTRTDNYGYTF. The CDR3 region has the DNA TGTGCCAGCAGACCCACCCGGACGGATAACTATGGCTACACCTTC.

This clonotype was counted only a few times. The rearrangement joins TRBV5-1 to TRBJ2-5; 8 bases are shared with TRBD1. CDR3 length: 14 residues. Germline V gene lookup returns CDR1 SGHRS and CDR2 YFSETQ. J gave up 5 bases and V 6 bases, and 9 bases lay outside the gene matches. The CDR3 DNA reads TGCGCCAGCACCCCCCCGGACAGGGATGAGACCCAGTACTTC. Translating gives CASTPPDRDETQYF.

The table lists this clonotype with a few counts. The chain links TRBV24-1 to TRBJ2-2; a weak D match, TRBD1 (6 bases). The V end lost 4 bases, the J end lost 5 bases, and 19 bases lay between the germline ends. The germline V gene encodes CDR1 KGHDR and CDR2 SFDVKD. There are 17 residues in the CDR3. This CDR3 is CATSDPPGAGGTGELFF. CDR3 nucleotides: TGTGCCACCAGTGACCCCCCAGGGGCCGGAGGTACCGGGGAGCTGTTTTTT.

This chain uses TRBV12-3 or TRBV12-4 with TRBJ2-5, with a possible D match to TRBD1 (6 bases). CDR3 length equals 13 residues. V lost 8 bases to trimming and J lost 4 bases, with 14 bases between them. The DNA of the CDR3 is TGTGCCAGCGCCTTAGGGGGAGTAGAGACCCAGTACTTC. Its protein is CASALGGVETQYF.

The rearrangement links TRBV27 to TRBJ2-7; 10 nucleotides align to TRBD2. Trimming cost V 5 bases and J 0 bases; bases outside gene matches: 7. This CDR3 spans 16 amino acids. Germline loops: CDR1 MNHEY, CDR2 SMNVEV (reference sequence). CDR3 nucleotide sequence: TGTGCCAGCAGTCTTGGACTAGCGGCTAGCTCCTACGAGCAGTACTTC. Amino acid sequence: CASSLGLAASSYEQYF.

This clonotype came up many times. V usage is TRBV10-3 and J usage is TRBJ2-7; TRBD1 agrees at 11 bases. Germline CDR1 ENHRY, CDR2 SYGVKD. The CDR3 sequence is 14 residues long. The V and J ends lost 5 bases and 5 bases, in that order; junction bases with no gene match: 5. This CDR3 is CAISLGQGDNEQYF. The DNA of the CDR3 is TGTGCCATCAGTTTGGGACAGGGGGACAACGAGCAGTACTTC.

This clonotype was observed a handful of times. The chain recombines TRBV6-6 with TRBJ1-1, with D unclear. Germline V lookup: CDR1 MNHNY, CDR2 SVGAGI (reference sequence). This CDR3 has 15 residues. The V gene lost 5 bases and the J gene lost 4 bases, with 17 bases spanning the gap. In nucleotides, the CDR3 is TGTGCCAGCAGTGATGGGCTGGCCCCAGGCACTGAAGCTTTCTTT. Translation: CASSDGLAPGTEAFF.

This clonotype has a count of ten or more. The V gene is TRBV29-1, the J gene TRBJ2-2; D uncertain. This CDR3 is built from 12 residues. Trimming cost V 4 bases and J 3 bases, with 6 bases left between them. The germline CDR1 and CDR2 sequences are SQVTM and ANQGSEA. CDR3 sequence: CSVGIYTGELFF. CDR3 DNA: TGCAGCGTTGGAATTTACACCGGGGAGCTGTTTTTT.

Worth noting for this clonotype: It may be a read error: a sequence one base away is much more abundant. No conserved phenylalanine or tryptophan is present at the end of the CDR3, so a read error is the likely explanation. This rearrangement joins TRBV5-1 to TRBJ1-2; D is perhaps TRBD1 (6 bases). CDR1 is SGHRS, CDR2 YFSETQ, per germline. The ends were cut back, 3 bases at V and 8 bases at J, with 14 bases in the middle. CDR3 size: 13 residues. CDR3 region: CASSYEQGFGYTL. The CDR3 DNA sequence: TGCGCCAGCAGCTACGAACAGGGATTCGGCTACACCCTC.

The DNA for the CDR3 is TGCAGCGTCTGGACAGGGGAACGAGAGACCCAGTACTTC. Its protein is CSVWTGERETQYF. V is TRBV29-1 and J is TRBJ2-5; 9 nucleotides match TRBD1. The CDR3 covers 13 residues. After removal of 6 bases from V and 4 bases from J, the junction contained 6 bases not matched to a gene. Looked up from germline, CDR1 is SQVTM and CDR2 is ANQGSEA.

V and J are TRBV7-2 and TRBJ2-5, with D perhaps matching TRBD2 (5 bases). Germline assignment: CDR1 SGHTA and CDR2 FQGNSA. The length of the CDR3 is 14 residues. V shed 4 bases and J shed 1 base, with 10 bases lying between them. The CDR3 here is CASSSGGTQETQYF. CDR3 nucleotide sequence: TGTGCCAGCAGCTCCGGAGGTACCCAAGAGACCCAGTACTTC.